A few counts support the clone carrying this TCR beta chain. Germline CDR1 is SGHRS and CDR2 is YFSETQ. Losses at the gene ends were 1 base for V and 1 base for J; bases not matched to a gene: 9. There are 17 residues in the CDR3. Primers for the PCR totalled 60 Vbeta and 13 Jbeta. Using immunoSEQ multiplex PCR, the repertoire was profiled, and TCRdb retains in-frame clones only, with some absent. The sample includes approximately 170,000 clones, around 85% of them seen just once. This entry belongs to a study of cytomegalovirus exposure and HLA in healthy donors. The sequenced sample was PBMCs. This clonotype originated in a boy under 10 years old in good health and CMV-seronegative. V and J are TRBV5-1 and TRBJ1-2; 8 bases match TRBD1. CDR3 residues: CASSLSIRGLLNYGYTF. For the CDR3, the DNA is TGCGCCAGCAGCTTGTCCATCAGGGGGCTGCTTAACTATGGCTACACCTTC.